This T cell receptor beta chain is from a study of T cells in Graves' hyperthyroidism and ophthalmopathy. Findings of the study overall: Most thyroid clonotypes with frequency above 0.001 were detected in blood. In the analysis, a 13 V-J model separated ophthalmopathy from stable hyperthyroidism.

TCR beta CDR3 regions were amplified from RNA transcripts. HTBI primers were employed in a first-round RT-PCR of the TCR CDR3. TCRdb redid the calling of the multiplex PCR reads with MiXCR, one entry per CDR3 protein. The sample includes a few hundred thousand distinct CDR3 sequences, about a sixth of them seen just once. The sample holds a few counts of this clonotype. Its antigen is undetermined. This CDR3 comprises 15 residues. Deletions cut 0 bases from V and 0 bases from J, with 6 bases between. Germline values: CDR1 MNHNY, CDR2 SVGAGI (reference sequence). This receptor was taken from a woman between 18 and 29 years old with Graves' ophthalmopathy. This chain links TRBV6-6 with TRBJ1-3; D gene unclear. The sequenced sample consisted of blood. CDR3 region: CASSYSMSSGNTIYF. CDR3 coding DNA: TGTGCCAGCAGTTACTCGATGAGCTCTGGAAACACCATATATTTT.